The 17 T cell receptor beta chains presented below share a single source sample, sequenced in a study of blood T cell repertoires in COVID-19. Profiled with immunoSEQ multiplex PCR; TCRdb holds only in-frame clones, not every one. This sample has approximately 45,000 clones, with about nine tenths found just once. Sequencing was done on a sample of peripheral blood. The receptors were sampled from a man between 65 and 80 years old with acute or convalescent COVID-19.

The rearrangement uses TRBV28 and TRBJ1-2; weak D call: TRBD1 (5 bases). The V gene's germline CDR1 is MDHEN and CDR2 SYDVKM. Trimming left V 5 bases short and J 3 bases short, with 13 bases between. This CDR3 has 14 residues. As DNA, the CDR3 is TGTGCCAGCAGTGCCCCGGGGGTTGACTATGGCTACACCTTC. Amino acid sequence: CASSAPGVDYGYTF.

Comment on this clone: One junction end disagrees with the germline gene, perhaps due to a read error. V gene TRBV19 combines with J gene TRBJ1-2, with 10 positions matching TRBD1. Germline V gives CDR1 LNHDA, CDR2 SQIVND (reference sequence). There are 12 residues in the CDR3. CDR3 nucleotide sequence: TGTGCCAGTAGTCGCGACAGGGGGCGAAGGGTCTTC. This encodes CASSRDRGRRVF. Supplemented by reference TRBV19 and TRBJ1-2, the full variable domain reads DGGITQSPKYLFRKEGQNVTLSCEQNLNHDAMYWYRQDPGQGLRLIYYSQIVNDFQKGDIAEGYSVSREKKESFPLTVTSAQKNPTAFYLCASSRDRGRRVFGSGTRLTVV.

The chain carries TRBV28 and TRBJ1-2; a weak D match, TRBD1 (6 bases). Trimming removed 6 bases at V and 3 bases at J, with 8 bases between. The CDR3 contains 12 residues. Looked up from germline, CDR1 is MDHEN and CDR2 is SYDVKM. CDR3 DNA: TGTGCCAGCAGGACAGGCCACTATGGCTACACCTTC. Protein sequence: CASRTGHYGYTF.

The genes are TRBV2 and TRBJ2-1, with D unresolved. V lost 5 bases to trimming and J lost 5 bases, with 10 bases between them. The CDR3 has 13 residues. CDR1 is SNHLY and CDR2 is FYNNEI in the germline V gene. The CDR3 loop is CASSWAGNNEQFF. The CDR3 DNA reads TGTGCCAGCAGTTGGGCAGGAAACAATGAGCAGTTCTTC.

This rearrangement joins TRBV19 to TRBJ1-1; D not certain. The V end was cut by 7 bases, the J end by 3 bases, with 18 bases between. From germline, CDR1 is LNHDA and CDR2 SQIVND (reference sequence). The CDR3 contains 15 residues. The CDR3 DNA sequence: TGTGCCAGTACCGAACCCGGGAGAGGAGACACTGAAGCTTTCTTT. Its protein is CASTEPGRGDTEAFF.

The chain carries TRBV5-1 and TRBJ1-2; D remains ambiguous. The germline V gene encodes CDR1 SGHRS and CDR2 YFSETQ. V was trimmed by 2 bases and J by 0 bases, leaving 8 bases between them. This CDR3 contains 14 residues. CDR3 sequence (DNA): TGCGCCAGCAGCTTAAGGGAGGCTAACTATGGCTACACCTTC. This gives the protein CASSLREANYGYTF. The complete variable domain, with remaining parts taken from reference TRBV5-1 and TRBJ1-2, reads KAGVTQTPRYLIKTRGQQVTLSCSPISGHRSVSWYQQTPGQGLQFLFEYFSETQRNKGNFPGRFSGRQFSNSRSEMNVSTLELGDSALYLCASSLREANYGYTFGSGTRLTVV.

This chain links TRBV6-2 or TRBV6-3 with TRBJ1-5; 8 nucleotides match TRBD1. V dropped 5 bases and J dropped 2; count of bases not matched to a gene: 2. Germline V CDR1 and CDR2: MNHEY, SVGEGT. The CDR3 runs to 14 residues. CDR3: CASSGGQGNQPQHF. For the CDR3, the DNA is TGTGCCAGCAGTGGGGGACAGGGCAATCAGCCCCAGCATTTT.

The chain has TRBV24-1 and TRBJ2-7; a weak D match, TRBD1 (5 bases). CDR1 is KGHDR and CDR2 is SFDVKD in the germline V gene. CDR3 length equals 15 residues. Trimming took 4 bases from V and 5 from J, leaving 17 bases between them. CDR3 residues: CATSETGRLGDEQYF. CDR3 bases: TGTGCCACCAGTGAAACTGGACGGTTAGGGGACGAGCAGTACTTC.

The CDR3 sequence: CASSYPRGRVGTEAFF. Written as DNA, the CDR3 is TGTGCCAGCAGTTATCCCAGGGGGAGAGTAGGCACTGAAGCTTTCTTT. V is TRBV6-2 or TRBV6-3 and J is TRBJ1-1; TRBD1 aligns across 7 bases. The germline V gene encodes CDR1 MNHEY and CDR2 SVGEGT. The CDR3 totals 16 residues. The V gene end was trimmed by 3 bases and the J gene end by 4 bases; junction bases not matched to a gene: 11.

This clone was seen only once. The genes are TRBV2 and TRBJ1-2; D remains ambiguous. V lost 7 bases, J lost 3 bases, and 18 bases lay in between. Germline V gene lookup returns CDR1 SNHLY and CDR2 FYNNEI. The CDR3 contains 15 residues. CDR3: CASNAAGGIYYGYTF. Written as DNA, the CDR3 is TGTGCCAGCAACGCTGCCGGTGGTATATACTATGGCTACACCTTC.

This rearrangement joins TRBV12-3 or TRBV12-4 to TRBJ1-2, with D possibly being TRBD1 (5 bases). The CDR3 has 13 residues. V lost 7 bases and J 6 bases, leaving 15 bases between the germline ends. In nucleotides, the CDR3 is TGTGCCAGCACCCCTACAGGTGGGAATGGCTACACCTTC. Its translation is CASTPTGGNGYTF.

This clone was seen only once. This chain connects TRBV10-3 to TRBJ1-1; 9 nucleotides agree with TRBD1. V gave up 4 bases and J gave up 1 base; unmatched junction bases: 1. The CDR3 is 14 amino acids. CDR1 is ENHRY and CDR2 is SYGVKD in the germline V gene. The CDR3: CAISGTGENTEAFF. CDR3 DNA sequence: TGTGCCATCAGTGGGACAGGGGAGAACACTGAAGCTTTCTTT.

The rearrangement links TRBV28 to TRBJ2-7; maybe TRBD1 (7 bases). V lost 7 bases to trimming and J lost 4 bases, with 11 bases between them. Germline V gene lookup returns CDR1 MDHEN and CDR2 SYDVKM. This CDR3 has 12 amino acids. The CDR3 spells CASTGGLYEQYF. CDR3 nucleotides: TGTGCCAGCACAGGGGGACTTTACGAGCAGTACTTC.

This rearrangement joins TRBV30 to TRBJ1-4; 7 positions agree with TRBD1. V lost 5 bases and J lost 1; bases outside the gene matches: 7. CDR3 size: 15 residues. The germline V gene encodes CDR1 GTSNPN and CDR2 SVGIG (reference sequence). The CDR3: CAWGSDRETNEKLFF. The CDR3 DNA is TGTGCCTGGGGAAGTGACAGGGAAACTAATGAAAAACTGTTTTTT.

The chain recombines TRBV2 with TRBJ1-5; no clear D. Trimming cost V 5 bases and J 4 bases, with 6 bases left between them. This CDR3 contains 12 residues. Germline CDR1 and CDR2: SNHLY and FYNNEI. The chain's CDR3 is CASSPQNQPQHF. In DNA form, the CDR3 reads TGTGCCAGCAGTCCTCAGAATCAGCCCCAGCATTTT.

The genes are TRBV6-5 and TRBJ2-3; D unresolved. The V gene lost 4 bases and the J gene lost 3 bases, with 11 bases spanning the gap. This CDR3 has 14 amino acids. The germline gives CDR1 MNHEY, CDR2 SVGAGI. The CDR3 DNA follows: TGTGCCAGCAGTTCCCCCTGGCGGACAGATACGCAGTATTTT. This gives the protein CASSSPWRTDTQYF.

This clone appeared a few times. The rearrangement joins TRBV6-4 to TRBJ1-2; no clear D gene. The CDR3 is 14 residues long. The germline CDR1 and CDR2 sequences are MRHNA and SNTAGT. Trimming pared 5 bases from V and 4 bases from J, leaving 14 bases between. The CDR3 is CASSPGIRGYGYTF. The CDR3 DNA sequence: TGTGCCAGCAGTCCAGGAATCCGGGGCTATGGCTACACCTTC.